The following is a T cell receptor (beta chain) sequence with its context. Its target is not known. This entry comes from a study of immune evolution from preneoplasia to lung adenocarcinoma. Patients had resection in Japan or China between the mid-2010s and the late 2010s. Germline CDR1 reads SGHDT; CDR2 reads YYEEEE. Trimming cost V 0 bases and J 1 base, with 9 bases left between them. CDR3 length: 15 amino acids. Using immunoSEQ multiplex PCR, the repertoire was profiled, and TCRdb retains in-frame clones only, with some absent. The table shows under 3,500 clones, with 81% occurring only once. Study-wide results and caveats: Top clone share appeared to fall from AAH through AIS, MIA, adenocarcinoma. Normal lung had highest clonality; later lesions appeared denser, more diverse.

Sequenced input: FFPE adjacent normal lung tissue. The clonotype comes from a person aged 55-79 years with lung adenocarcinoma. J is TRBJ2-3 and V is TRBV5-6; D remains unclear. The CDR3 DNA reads TGTGCCAGCAGCTTGGGGCAGCTAGGCACAGATACGCAGTATTTT. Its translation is CASSLGQLGTDTQYF.